Following are 27 T cell receptor beta chains from one sample sequenced in a study of cytomegalovirus exposure and HLA in healthy donors. The PCR contained 60 Vbeta and 13 Jbeta primers. Only in-frame clones appear in the TCRdb table, and some are missing; sequencing was by immunoSEQ multiplex PCR. In total, the table holds 100,000 to 150,000 clones. Specimen: PBMCs. Receptors originate from a man aged 18 to 29 in good health and CMV-seronegative.

J is TRBJ1-2 and V is TRBV18; 11 nucleotides line up with TRBD1. Germline V CDR1 and CDR2: KGHSH, LQKENI. Losses at the gene ends were 0 bases for V and 6 bases for J; bases not matched to a gene: 3. The CDR3 spans 15 residues. This CDR3 is CASSPPDRGRHGYTF. In DNA, the CDR3 is TGTGCCAGCTCACCACCGGACAGGGGGCGACATGGCTACACCTTC.

This chain links TRBV30 with TRBJ2-1, with D unclear. In germline, CDR1 is GTSNPN, CDR2 SVGIG (reference sequence). The CDR3 is 15 residues long. Between the trimmed V and J ends, which lost 0 bases and 0 bases, there was a span of 9 bases. CDR3 coding DNA: TGTGCCTGGAGTGTAGATACGAGCTCCTACAATGAGCAGTTCTTC. Translation gives CAWSVDTSSYNEQFF. The full variable domain, completed using reference TRBV30 and TRBJ2-1, is SQTIHQWPATLVQPVGSPLSLECTVEGTSNPNLYWYRQAAGRGLQLLFYSVGIGQISSEVPQNLSASRPQDRQFILSSKKLLLSDSGFYLCAWSVDTSSYNEQFFGPGTRLTVL.

The CDR3 DNA reads as TGTGCCATCAGTGTAGGAGGGGACCAAGAGACCCAGTACTTC. Translating it yields CAISVGGDQETQYF. V and J are TRBV10-3 and TRBJ2-5, with D maybe TRBD2 (6 bases). From germline, CDR1 is ENHRY and CDR2 SYGVKD. V shed 4 bases and J shed 0 bases, with 9 bases lying between them. CDR3 length: 14 residues.

The chain uses TRBV19 and TRBJ1-2; 7 bases map to TRBD1. This CDR3 contains 14 residues. The V and J ends lost 7 bases and 4 bases, in that order; junction bases with no gene match: 9. Germline V CDR1 and CDR2: LNHDA, SQIVND (reference sequence). The CDR3 sequence is CASTKGASPYGYTF. The CDR3 nucleotides read TGTGCCAGTACAAAGGGGGCCAGCCCCTATGGCTACACCTTC.

This chain connects TRBV28 to TRBJ2-2, with D unresolved. Germline CDR1 reads MDHEN; CDR2 reads SYDVKM. V gave up 1 base and J gave up 7 bases, with 4 bases separating them. The CDR3 is 12 amino acids. The CDR3 sequence is CASSLSGGELFF. The DNA for the CDR3 is TGTGCCAGCAGTTTATCCGGCGGGGAGCTGTTTTTT. The full variable domain, with the rest looked up from reference TRBV28 and TRBJ2-2, is DVKVTQSSRYLVKRTGEKVFLECVQDMDHENMFWYRQDPGLGLRLIYFSYDVKMKEKGDIPEGYSVSREKKERFSLILESASTNQTSMYLCASSLSGGELFFGEGSRLTVL.

This rearrangement joins TRBV5-5 to TRBJ1-6; no definite D call. The CDR3 totals 16 residues. The V gene's germline CDR1 is SGHKS and CDR2 YYEKEE (reference sequence). Between the trimmed V and J ends, which lost 2 bases and 8 bases, there was a span of 17 bases. CDR3: CASSFSPDLRDSPLHF. In DNA, the CDR3 is TGTGCCAGCAGCTTCTCACCTGATTTAAGAGATTCACCCCTCCACTTT.

The genes are TRBV6-5 and TRBJ2-2; 8 bases agree with TRBD1. Germline CDR1 is MNHEY and CDR2 is SVGAGI. CDR3 length equals 13 residues. Losses at the gene ends were 10 bases for V and 7 bases for J; bases not matched to a gene: 8. The CDR3, as DNA: TGTGCCATTAGGACAGGGACGGTCGGGGAGCTGTTTTTT. It encodes CAIRTGTVGELFF.

The J gene is TRBJ1-5, the V gene TRBV27; the D is unclear. The CDR3 runs 14 residues. With 10 bases removed from V and 0 bases from J, the gap between germline ends came to 13 bases. Germline CDR1 and CDR2: MNHEY and SMNVEV (reference sequence). CDR3 sequence: CATSAGSSNQPQHF. The CDR3 coding sequence is TGTGCCACTTCCGCCGGGTCTAGCAATCAGCCCCAGCATTTT.

J is TRBJ1-5 and V is TRBV2; D is perhaps TRBD1 (6 bases). The CDR3 extends over 14 amino acids. Trimming took 7 bases from V and 5 from J, leaving 15 bases between them. Looked up from germline, CDR1 is SNHLY and CDR2 is FYNNEI. In DNA, the CDR3 is TGTGCCAGCAAGACTGACAGGACTGATCAGCCCCAGCATTTT. As protein: CASKTDRTDQPQHF.

The chain combines TRBV10-2 with TRBJ1-3; tentatively, D is TRBD1 (5 bases). The CDR3 totals 15 residues. Per germline, CDR1 WSHSY and CDR2 SAAADI. The V gene lost 3 bases and the J gene lost 2 bases, with 11 bases spanning the gap. Here the CDR3 reads CASSEGASTGNTIYF. CDR3 coding DNA: TGCGCCAGCAGTGAAGGGGCGTCTACTGGAAACACCATATATTTT.

V gene TRBV27 combines with J gene TRBJ2-3; D gene uncertain. This CDR3 contains 14 residues. Germline V lookup: CDR1 MNHEY, CDR2 SMNVEV (reference sequence). Trimming pared 0 bases from V and 1 base from J, leaving 5 bases between. CDR3 sequence: CASSLSTGTDTQYF. The CDR3 coding sequence is TGTGCCAGCAGTTTATCAACTGGCACAGATACGCAGTATTTT.

The V call is TRBV13, the J call TRBJ1-1; D possibly corresponds to TRBD1 (6 bases). CDR3 length equals 13 residues. The V end lost 4 bases, the J end lost 7 bases, and 13 bases lay between the germline ends. Germline CDR1 and CDR2: PRHDT and FYEKMQ (reference sequence). The CDR3 protein is CASSSTQGFEAFF. The CDR3 nucleotides are TGTGCCAGCAGCTCCACACAGGGTTTTGAAGCTTTCTTT.

The gene calls are TRBV30 and TRBJ2-1, with a possible D match to TRBD2 (6 bases). Trimming shortened V by 1 base and J by 8 bases, and 21 bases separated the two germline ends. Germline V lookup: CDR1 GTSNPN, CDR2 SVGIG (reference sequence). The CDR3 has 16 residues. DNA for the CDR3: TGTGCCTGGAGTGGGGCGGGGTTCACCCGAGGGCATGAGCAGTTCTTC. Amino acid sequence: CAWSGAGFTRGHEQFF. The full variable domain, completed using reference TRBV30 and TRBJ2-1, is SQTIHQWPATLVQPVGSPLSLECTVEGTSNPNLYWYRQAAGRGLQLLFYSVGIGQISSEVPQNLSASRPQDRQFILSSKKLLLSDSGFYLCAWSGAGFTRGHEQFFGPGTRLTVL.

The chain uses TRBV11-3 and TRBJ2-7; D gene ambiguous. V gave up 3 bases and J gave up 2 bases, with 17 bases separating them. There are 16 residues in the CDR3. Germline CDR1 SGHNT, CDR2 YENEEA. The CDR3 is CASSFQLGRVPYEQYF. The CDR3 coding sequence is TGTGCCAGCAGCTTCCAATTGGGCCGCGTCCCCTACGAGCAGTACTTC.

Worth noting for this clone: Mismatch with germline at one junction end may stem from a read error. This chain links TRBV7-7 with TRBJ2-2, with TRBD2 matching over 12 bases. Germline V gives CDR1 SSHAT, CDR2 FNYEAQ (reference sequence). CDR3 length: 16 amino acids. Written as DNA, the CDR3 is TGTGCTAGCAGCTCTGGACTAGCGGGATGGACCGGGGAGCTGTTTTTT. Translating it yields CASSSGLAGWTGELFF.

The V and J genes are TRBV20-1 and TRBJ2-2, with D unclear. CDR1 DFQATT and CDR2 SNEGSKA come from the germline V gene (reference sequence). V was pared by 0 bases and J by 7 bases, with 3 bases between. The CDR3 is 11 amino acids. CDR3 bases: TGCAGTGCTAGAGACCGCGGGGAGCTGTTTTTT. It encodes CSARDRGELFF.

The gene calls are TRBV9 and TRBJ2-7; D is unclear. Per germline, CDR1 SGDLS and CDR2 YYNGEE. The CDR3 loop spans 13 amino acids. With 2 bases removed from V and 4 bases from J, the gap between germline ends came to 10 bases. Here the CDR3 DNA reads TGTGCCAGCAGCGTGGCTAGTCAGTACGAGCAGTACTTC. This translates into CASSVASQYEQYF.

This rearrangement joins TRBV6-5 to TRBJ2-5; D gene ambiguous. The germline CDR1 and CDR2 sequences are MNHEY and SVGAGI. This CDR3 spans 12 amino acids. The V end lost 6 bases, the J end lost 3 bases, and 8 bases lay between the germline ends. The CDR3 is CASRALEETQYF. CDR3 nucleotides: TGTGCCAGCAGGGCCCTGGAAGAGACCCAGTACTTC.

J is TRBJ2-2 and V is TRBV28; 11 bases map to TRBD2. Trimming removed 8 bases from V and 1 base from J; junction bases left unmatched: 3. Germline-derived CDR1 and CDR2 are MDHEN and SYDVKM. CDR3 length: 15 amino acids. The DNA of the CDR3 is TGTGCCAGCTTTACTAGCGGGGGGAACACCGGGGAGCTGTTTTTT. As protein: CASFTSGGNTGELFF.

The chain carries TRBV6-4 and TRBJ2-3, with 9 bases fitting TRBD2. Germline-derived CDR1 and CDR2 are MRHNA and SNTAGT. The CDR3 covers 15 residues. After removal of 10 bases from V and 2 bases from J, the junction contained 10 bases not matched to a gene. In DNA form, the CDR3 reads TGTGCCACCGGGGGAGTAGCGGGAGACACAGATACGCAGTATTTT. Residues: CATGGVAGDTDTQYF.

The genes are TRBV7-3 and TRBJ1-4; D not certain. V lost 2 bases and J 9 bases, leaving 7 bases between the germline ends. This CDR3 is 12 amino acids long. Looked up from germline, CDR1 is SGHTA and CDR2 is FQGTGA. CDR3 residues: CASSLVQQKLFF. In DNA, the CDR3 is TGTGCCAGCAGCTTAGTACAGCAAAAACTGTTTTTT.

This sequence joins TRBV6-1 and TRBJ2-3; a weak D match, TRBD2 (6 bases). Trimming took off 5 bases at V and 1 base at J, with 10 bases between the two ends. CDR3 size: 14 residues. Germline V gives CDR1 MNHNS, CDR2 SASEGT. This CDR3 reads CASSSGSGTDTQYF. CDR3 sequence (DNA): TGTGCCAGCAGTTCCGGGAGTGGCACAGATACGCAGTATTTT.

Regarding this clone: The identical CDR3 is also encoded by other nucleotide sequences in the sample. The rearrangement uses TRBV5-1 and TRBJ2-7, with D maybe TRBD1 (5 bases). This CDR3 region has 13 residues. The ends were cut back, 1 base at V and 3 bases at J, with 8 bases in the middle. Germline V gene sequence: CDR1 SGHRS, CDR2 YFSETQ. CDR3 sequence: CASSLLGDYEQYF. As DNA, the CDR3 is TGCGCCAGCAGCTTGCTAGGGGACTACGAGCAGTACTTC.

CDR3 sequence (DNA): TGTGCCAGCAGCACCAATAGCGGGGGGGCAAGGGATACGCAGTATTTT. Protein product: CASSTNSGGARDTQYF. This chain uses TRBV7-2 with TRBJ2-3; 11 nucleotides match TRBD2. CDR3 length: 16 residues. V lost 5 bases and J lost 6; bases outside the gene matches: 10. Germline V CDR1 and CDR2: SGHTA, FQGNSA.

This sequence joins TRBV9 and TRBJ2-6; TRBD1 aligns across 10 bases. With V trimmed by 0 bases and J by 0 bases, 9 bases remained unmatched. Germline V gene data show CDR1 as SGDLS and CDR2 as YYNGEE. This CDR3 region has 20 residues. CDR3 in DNA: TGTGCCAGCAGCGTAGCGCTGGGACAGGGGCGCCTCTCTGGGGCCAACGTCCTGACTTTC. It codes for CASSVALGQGRLSGANVLTF.

With regard to this clone: Its ends do not fully match the called genes, so a read error is possible. The sample contains more than one DNA sequence encoding this CDR3. The chain carries TRBV5-8 and TRBJ1-1, with a possible D match to TRBD1 (5 bases). Germline V lookup: CDR1 SGHTS, CDR2 YDEGEE. The CDR3 totals 17 residues. CDR3 sequence (DNA): TGTGCCAGCAGCGAATGGAGGGGATTCGGGGTGAACACTGAAGCTTTTTTT. Its protein is CASSEWRGFGVNTEAFF.

The chain combines TRBV7-9 with TRBJ1-2, with 10 bases that match TRBD1. Germline lookup yields CDR1 SEHNR and CDR2 FQNEAQ (reference sequence). V was pared by 5 bases and J by 6 bases, with 6 bases of the junction left unmatched. The CDR3 sequence is 14 residues long. The CDR3 sequence: CASSETGTGDGYTF. CDR3 in DNA: TGTGCCAGCAGCGAGACCGGGACAGGGGATGGCTACACCTTC.